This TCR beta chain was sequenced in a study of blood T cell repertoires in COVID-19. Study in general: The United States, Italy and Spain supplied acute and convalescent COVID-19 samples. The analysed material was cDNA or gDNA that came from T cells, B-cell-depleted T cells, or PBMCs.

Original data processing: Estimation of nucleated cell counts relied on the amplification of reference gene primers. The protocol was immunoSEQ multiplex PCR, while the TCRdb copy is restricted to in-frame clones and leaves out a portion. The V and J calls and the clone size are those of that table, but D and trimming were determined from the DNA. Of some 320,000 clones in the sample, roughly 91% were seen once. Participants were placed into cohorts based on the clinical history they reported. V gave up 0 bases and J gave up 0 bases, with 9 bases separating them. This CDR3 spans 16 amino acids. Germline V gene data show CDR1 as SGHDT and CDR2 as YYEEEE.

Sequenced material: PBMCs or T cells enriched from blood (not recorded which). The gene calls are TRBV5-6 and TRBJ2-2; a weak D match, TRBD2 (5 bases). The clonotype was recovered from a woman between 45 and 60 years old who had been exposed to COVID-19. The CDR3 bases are TGTGCCAGCAGCTTGGCCCCGACTACGAACACCGGGGAGCTGTTTTTT. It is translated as CASSLAPTTNTGELFF.